This T cell receptor beta chain emerged from a study of T cell clones after liver transplantation. Germline V gene lookup returns CDR1 SGDLS and CDR2 YYNGEE. This CDR3 has 19 amino acids. Sequencing used immunoSEQ multiplex PCR; TCRdb keeps in-frame clones, though not all of them. Of approximately 19,000 clones listed, more than 70% were seen once; the top ten hold around 40%. The sample was CD8+ T cells from blood, taken 48 months after liver transplant. V gene TRBV9 combines with J gene TRBJ2-6; tentative D call: TRBD1 (5 bases). This TCR was recovered from a human patient who received a liver transplant. The graft donor may account for some of the T cells. CDR3 residues: CALFERRSRRGSGANVLTF. CDR3 DNA: TGTGCACTGTTTGAGAGACGATCTCGAAGGGGCTCTGGGGCCAACGTCCTGACTTTC.